The rows below give T cell receptor beta chains drawn from one sample of a study of CD8 T cells in Susac syndrome. TCRdb redid the calling of the immunoSEQ multiplex PCR reads with MiXCR, one entry per CDR3 protein. The data show 160,000 or so distinct CDR3 sequences, with 95% seen just once and roughly 0.16% held by the top ten. The sequencing sample was made of CD8+ T cells from PBMCs. The origin of the receptors is a human donor with multiple sclerosis. CDR3s leave out the opening cysteine and the closing phenylalanine or tryptophan.

V gene: TRBV13
J gene: TRBJ2-5
CDR3 protein: ASSLVDGTSSSETQY

V gene: TRBV7-9
J gene: TRBJ2-1
CDR3 protein: ASSLGPVTPTYNEQF

V gene: TRBV2
J gene: TRBJ1-2
CDR3 protein: ASTTDTSNYGYT

V gene: TRBV7-9
J gene: TRBJ1-5
CDR3 protein: ASSLAGQPQH

V gene: TRBV29-1
J gene: TRBJ2-1
CDR3 protein: SVEVVSLSSYNEQF

V gene: TRBV5-1
J gene: TRBJ2-3
CDR3 protein: ASSEGTSGGQPTDTQY

V gene: TRBV12-3/TRBV12-4
J gene: TRBJ2-4
CDR3 protein: ASSFNLGNIQY

V gene: TRBV28
J gene: TRBJ2-7
CDR3 protein: ASSLPRDFNYEQY

V gene: TRBV6-1
J gene: TRBJ2-7
CDR3 protein: ASSSSQERSYEQY

V gene: TRBV7-9
J gene: TRBJ2-5
CDR3 protein: ASSSPTAQETQY

V gene: TRBV28
J gene: TRBJ1-5
CDR3 protein: ASSFYLSRQPQH

V gene: TRBV28
J gene: TRBJ2-2
CDR3 protein: ASSLSLNTGELF

V gene: TRBV15
J gene: TRBJ2-5
CDR3 protein: ATSTRQGETQY

V gene: TRBV9
J gene: TRBJ2-1
CDR3 protein: ASSVSVSYNEQF

V gene: TRBV19
J gene: TRBJ1-1
CDR3 protein: ASSSRTRGTEAF

V gene: TRBV7-9
J gene: TRBJ2-3
CDR3 protein: ASSLGTTHTDTQY